This T cell receptor (beta chain) derives from a study of a mutant IDH1 vaccine in newly diagnosed glioma. Regarding time point: baseline, week 1 (first vaccination visit). The treatment was: pre-vaccination baseline after standard-of-care therapy. Each donor presented with a new WHO grade 3 or 4 astrocytoma that tested IDH1-mutant and showed ATRX loss. Findings of the study overall: Altogether, approximately 93% of patients exhibited vaccine-induced immune responses.

Sequencing was performed with immunoSEQ multiplex PCR; in TCRdb, only in-frame clones are kept and a portion is missing. This table has 50,000 to 75,000 clones, 91% appearing once. In germline, CDR1 is SNHLY, CDR2 FYNNEI. This CDR3 spans 16 amino acids. V lost 4 bases, J lost 3 bases, and 18 bases lay in between. On this clone: Its antigen is currently unknown.

The genes are TRBV2 and TRBJ1-1; D gene ambiguous. Sequencing used PBMCs, obtained from a glioma patient treated with radiotherapy, temozolomide or both. This TCR was recovered from a man aged 45-60 years with glioma. CDR3 region: CASSGSVSPRDTEAFF. The CDR3 bases are TGTGCCAGCAGTGGGTCGGTCTCCCCCCGGGACACTGAAGCTTTCTTT.